Shown below are 5 T cell receptor beta chains from a single sample sequenced in a study of blood T cell repertoires in COVID-19. Assay: immunoSEQ multiplex PCR; the TCRdb copy retains only in-frame clones and omits some. The sample has about 190,000 clones, around nine tenths seen once. Specimen: peripheral blood. The receptor set was obtained from a young man with acute or convalescent COVID-19.

J is TRBJ2-1 and V is TRBV11-2; 9 bases line up with TRBD1. The V segment lost 6 bases and the J segment 6 bases; nucleotides outside the gene matches: 9. The length of the CDR3 is 15 residues. CDR1 and CDR2 from the germline V gene are SGHAT and FQNNGV. The DNA for the CDR3 is TGTGCCAGCAGACGTCCGGGACAGGGATTCAATGAGCAGTTCTTC. It translates to CASRRPGQGFNEQFF.

The chain uses TRBV28 and TRBJ2-5; TRBD2 might be the D (6 bases). Germline values: CDR1 MDHEN, CDR2 SYDVKM. The CDR3 runs to 13 residues. Trimming took off 7 bases at V and 4 bases at J, with 13 bases between the two ends. CDR3 DNA: TGTGCCAGCATGCGGGGAGGTGGAGAGACCCAGTACTTC. Its translation: CASMRGGGETQYF.

V gene TRBV2 combines with J gene TRBJ1-5; no reliable D call. The CDR3 consists of 12 residues. The germline V and J ends were trimmed by 7 bases and 9 bases, with 13 bases remaining between them. CDR1 SNHLY and CDR2 FYNNEI come from the germline V gene. The CDR3 sequence is CASTGELGPQHF. The CDR3 region has the DNA TGTGCCAGCACGGGTGAACTGGGGCCCCAGCATTTT. The full variable domain, in which reference TRBV2 and TRBJ1-5 provide the parts outside the CDR3, is EPEVTQTPSHQVTQMGQEVILRCVPISNHLYFYWYRQILGQKVEFLVSFYNNEISEKSEIFDDQFSVERPDGSNFTLKIRSTKLEDSAMYFCASTGELGPQHFGDGTRLSIL.

The J gene is TRBJ1-5, the V gene TRBV7-3; 7 bases align to TRBD1. The trim removed 5 bases at V and 6 bases at J, leaving 13 bases unmatched. The CDR3 has 16 amino acids. Germline lookup yields CDR1 SGHTA and CDR2 FQGTGA. The CDR3 nucleotides read TGTGCCAGCAGCCAATCAGACAGGGTCCCGAGTCAGCCCCAGCATTTT. Protein product: CASSQSDRVPSQPQHF.

The rearrangement uses TRBV11-3 and TRBJ1-1, with D perhaps matching TRBD1 (6 bases). The V and J ends lost 5 bases and 3 bases respectively, with 10 bases between them. Looked up from germline, CDR1 is SGHNT and CDR2 is YENEEA. The length of the CDR3 is 13 residues. The CDR3 DNA sequence: TGTGCCAGCAGCAACCACAGGGACACTGAAGCTTTCTTT. The encoded protein is CASSNHRDTEAFF. Full variable domain (outside the CDR3, taken from reference TRBV11-3 and TRBJ1-1): EAGVVQSPRYKIIEKKQPVAFWCNPISGHNTLYWYLQNLGQGPELLIRYENEEAVDDSQLPKDRFSAERLKGVDSTLKIQPAELGDSAVYLCASSNHRDTEAFFGQGTRLTVV.